This T cell receptor (beta chain) is from a study of T-cell reconstitution after alpha-beta-depleted transplantation in children. The TCRbeta library was prepared with unique molecular identifiers. TCRdb analysed the PCR reads with MiXCR anew, one entry per CDR3 protein. The sample consists of just under 550,000 distinct CDR3 sequences, about 16% of them appearing once. The germline V gene encodes CDR1 SGHVS and CDR2 FQNEAQ. The CDR3 loop spans 15 amino acids. The V and J ends lost 5 bases and 4 bases respectively, with 15 bases between them. The chain uses TRBV7-8 and TRBJ1-3; D remains unclear. The receptor was isolated from a human donor who donated a stem cell graft to a child with acute lymphoblastic leukemia. This specimen was PBMCs from the stem cell graft donor, taken from the stem cell graft. The CDR3: CASSTRPGGGNTIYF. The CDR3 nucleotides read TGTGCCAGCAGCACGCGACCAGGTGGCGGAAACACCATATATTTT.